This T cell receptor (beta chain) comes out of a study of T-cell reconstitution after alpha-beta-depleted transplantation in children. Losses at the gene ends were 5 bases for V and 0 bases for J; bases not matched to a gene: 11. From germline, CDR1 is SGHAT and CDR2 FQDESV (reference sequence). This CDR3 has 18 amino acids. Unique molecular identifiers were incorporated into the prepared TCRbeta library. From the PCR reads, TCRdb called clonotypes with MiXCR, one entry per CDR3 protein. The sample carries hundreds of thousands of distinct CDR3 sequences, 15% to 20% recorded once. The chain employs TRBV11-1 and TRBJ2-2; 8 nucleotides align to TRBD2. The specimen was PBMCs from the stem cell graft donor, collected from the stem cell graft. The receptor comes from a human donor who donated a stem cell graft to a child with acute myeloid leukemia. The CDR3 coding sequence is TGTGCCAGCAGCCTCACGGGGGGGAGCCCTTCGAACACCGGGGAGCTGTTTTTT. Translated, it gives CASSLTGGSPSNTGELFF. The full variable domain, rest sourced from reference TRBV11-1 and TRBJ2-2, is EAEVAQSPRYKITEKSQAVAFWCDPISGHATLYWYRQILGQGPELLVQFQDESVVDDSQLPKDRFSAERLKGVDSTLKIQPAELGDSAMYLCASSLTGGSPSNTGELFFGEGSRLTVL.